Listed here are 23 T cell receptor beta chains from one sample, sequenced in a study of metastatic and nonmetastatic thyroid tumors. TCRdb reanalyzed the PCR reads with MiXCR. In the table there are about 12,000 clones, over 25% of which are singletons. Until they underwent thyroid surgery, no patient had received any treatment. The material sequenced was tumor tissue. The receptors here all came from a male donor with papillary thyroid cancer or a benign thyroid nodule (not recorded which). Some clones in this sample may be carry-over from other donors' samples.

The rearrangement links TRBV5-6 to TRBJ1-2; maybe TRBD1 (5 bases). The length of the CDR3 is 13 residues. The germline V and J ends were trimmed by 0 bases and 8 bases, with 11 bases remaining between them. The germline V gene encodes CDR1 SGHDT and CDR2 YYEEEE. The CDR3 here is CASSLEAGPGYTF. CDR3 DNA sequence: TGTGCCAGCAGCTTGGAGGCAGGGCCCGGCTACACCTTC.

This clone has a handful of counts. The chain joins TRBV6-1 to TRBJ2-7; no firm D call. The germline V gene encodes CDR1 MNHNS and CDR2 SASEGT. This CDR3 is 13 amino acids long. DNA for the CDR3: TGTGCTACACCTAGACGGTGTTCCTACGAGCAGTACGTC. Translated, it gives CATPRRCSYEQYV.

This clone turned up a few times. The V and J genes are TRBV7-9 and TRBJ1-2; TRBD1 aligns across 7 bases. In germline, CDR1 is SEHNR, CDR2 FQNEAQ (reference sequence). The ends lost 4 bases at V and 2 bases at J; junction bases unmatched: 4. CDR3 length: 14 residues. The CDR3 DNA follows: TGTGCCAGCAGCTCCGCAGGGGGGAACTATGGCTACACCTTC. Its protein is CASSSAGGNYGYTF.

CDR3 protein: CASSEGGGSNQPQHF. CDR3 in DNA: TGTGCCAGCAGTGAAGGAGGGGGAAGCAATCAGCCCCAGCATTTT. The chain joins TRBV6-1 to TRBJ1-5; D is perhaps TRBD1 (6 bases). Germline CDR1 and CDR2: MNHNS and SASEGT. This CDR3 is 15 amino acids long. V was clipped by 1 base and J by 1 base, with 8 bases between them.

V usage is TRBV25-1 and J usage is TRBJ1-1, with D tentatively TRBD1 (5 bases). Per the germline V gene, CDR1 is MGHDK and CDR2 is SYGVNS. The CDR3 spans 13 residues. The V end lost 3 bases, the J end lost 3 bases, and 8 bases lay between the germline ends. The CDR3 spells CASSDLGDTEAFF. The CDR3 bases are TGTGCCAGCAGTGACTTGGGGGACACTGAAGCTTTCTTT.

CDR3 DNA: TGTGCCAGCAGCTTAAGACAGGGAACCCACAATGAGCAGTTCTTC. Residues: CASSLRQGTHNEQFF. V usage is TRBV7-3 and J usage is TRBJ2-1; 7 bases align to TRBD1. Germline V CDR1 and CDR2: SGHTA, FQGTGA. The J segment lost 5 bases and the V segment lost 1 base, leaving 5 bases of the junction unmatched. CDR3 length: 15 amino acids. Full variable domain (rest looked up from reference TRBV7-3 and TRBJ2-1): GAGVSQTPSNKVTEKGKYVELRCDPISGHTALYWYRQSLGQGPEFLIYFQGTGAADDSGLPNDRFFAVRPEGSVSTLKIQRTERGDSAVYLCASSLRQGTHNEQFFGPGTRLTVL.

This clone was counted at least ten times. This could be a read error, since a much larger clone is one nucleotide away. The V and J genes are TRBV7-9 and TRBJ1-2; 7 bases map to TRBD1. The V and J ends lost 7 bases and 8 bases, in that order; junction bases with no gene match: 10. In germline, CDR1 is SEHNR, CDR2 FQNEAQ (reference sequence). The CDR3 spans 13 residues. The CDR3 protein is CASMVTGIEGYTF. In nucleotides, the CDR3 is TGTGCCAGCATGGTGACAGGGATCGAAGGCTACACCTTC. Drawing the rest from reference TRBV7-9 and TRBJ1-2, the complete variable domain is DTGVSQNPRHKITKRGQNVTFRCDPISEHNRLYWYRQTLGQGPEFLTYFQNEAQLEKSRLLSDRFSAERPKGSFSTLEIQRTEQGDSAMYLCASMVTGIEGYTFGSGTRLTVV.

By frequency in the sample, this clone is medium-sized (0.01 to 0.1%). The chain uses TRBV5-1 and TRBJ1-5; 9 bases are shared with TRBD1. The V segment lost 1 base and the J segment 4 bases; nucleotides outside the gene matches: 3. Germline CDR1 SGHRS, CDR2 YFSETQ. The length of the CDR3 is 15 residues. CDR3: CASSLMTGGNQPQHF. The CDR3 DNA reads TGCGCCAGCAGCTTGATGACAGGGGGGAATCAGCCCCAGCATTTT. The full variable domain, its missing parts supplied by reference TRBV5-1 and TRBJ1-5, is KAGVTQTPRYLIKTRGQQVTLSCSPISGHRSVSWYQQTPGQGLQFLFEYFSETQRNKGNFPGRFSGRQFSNSRSEMNVSTLELGDSALYLCASSLMTGGNQPQHFGDGTRLSIL.

CDR3 sequence: CASSSPYEQYF. The CDR3 DNA reads as TGTGCCAGCAGCTCCCCCTACGAGCAGTACTTC. The chain has TRBV11-2 and TRBJ2-7; D is unclear. There are 11 residues in the CDR3. Trimming removed 4 bases from V and 2 bases from J, with 3 bases in between. Germline CDR1 and CDR2: SGHAT and FQNNGV.

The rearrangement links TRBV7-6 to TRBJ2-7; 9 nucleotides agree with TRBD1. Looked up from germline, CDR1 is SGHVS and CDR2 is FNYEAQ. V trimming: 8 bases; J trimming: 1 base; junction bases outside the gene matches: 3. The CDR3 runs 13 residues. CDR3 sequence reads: CASGGTGSYEQYF. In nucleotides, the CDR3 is TGTGCCAGCGGGGGGACAGGGTCCTACGAGCAGTACTTC.

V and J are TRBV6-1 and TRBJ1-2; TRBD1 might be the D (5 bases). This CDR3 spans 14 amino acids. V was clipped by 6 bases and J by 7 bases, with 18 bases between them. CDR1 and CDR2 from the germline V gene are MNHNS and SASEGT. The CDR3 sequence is CASRGGGRSLGYTF. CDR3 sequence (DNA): TGTGCCAGCAGGGGGGGAGGAAGGTCCCTTGGCTACACCTTC.

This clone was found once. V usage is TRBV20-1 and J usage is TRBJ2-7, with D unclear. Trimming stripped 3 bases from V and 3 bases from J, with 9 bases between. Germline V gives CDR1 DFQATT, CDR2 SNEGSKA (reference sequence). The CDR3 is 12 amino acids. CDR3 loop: CSARQNNYEQYF. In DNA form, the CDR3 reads TGCAGTGCTAGGCAGAATAACTACGAGCAGTACTTC.

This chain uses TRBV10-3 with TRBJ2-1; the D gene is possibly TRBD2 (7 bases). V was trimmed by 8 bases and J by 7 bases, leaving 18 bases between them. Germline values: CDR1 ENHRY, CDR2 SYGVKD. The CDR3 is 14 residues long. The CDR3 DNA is TGTGCCATCGGGGGGGCGGGAGTGATGAATGAGCAGTTCTTC. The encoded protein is CAIGGAGVMNEQFF.

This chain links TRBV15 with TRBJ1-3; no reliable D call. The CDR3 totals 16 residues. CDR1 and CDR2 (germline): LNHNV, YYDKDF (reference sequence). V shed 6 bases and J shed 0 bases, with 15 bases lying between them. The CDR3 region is CATRAHQDPSGNTIYF. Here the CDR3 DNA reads TGTGCCACCAGGGCGCACCAGGACCCCTCTGGAAACACCATATATTTT. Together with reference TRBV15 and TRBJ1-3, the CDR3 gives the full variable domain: DAMVIQNPRYQVTQFGKPVTLSCSQTLNHNVMYWYQQKSSQAPKLLFHYYDKDFNNEADTPDNFQSRRPNTSFCFLDIRSPGLGDTAMYLCATRAHQDPSGNTIYFGEGSWLTVV.

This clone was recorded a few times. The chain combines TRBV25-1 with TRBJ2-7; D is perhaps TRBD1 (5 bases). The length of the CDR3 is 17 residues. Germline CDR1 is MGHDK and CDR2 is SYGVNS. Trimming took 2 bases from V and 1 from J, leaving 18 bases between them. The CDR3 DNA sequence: TGTGCCAGCAGTGAAGCCCTACGCCCAGGGCAATCCTACGAGCAGTACTTC. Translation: CASSEALRPGQSYEQYF.

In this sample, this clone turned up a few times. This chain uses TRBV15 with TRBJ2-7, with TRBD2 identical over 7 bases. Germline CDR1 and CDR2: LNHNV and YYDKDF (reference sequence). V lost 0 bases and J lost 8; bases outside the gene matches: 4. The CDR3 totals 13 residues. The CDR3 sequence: CATSREGGEQQYF. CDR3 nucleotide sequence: TGTGCCACCAGCAGAGAGGGGGGGGAACAGCAGTACTTC.

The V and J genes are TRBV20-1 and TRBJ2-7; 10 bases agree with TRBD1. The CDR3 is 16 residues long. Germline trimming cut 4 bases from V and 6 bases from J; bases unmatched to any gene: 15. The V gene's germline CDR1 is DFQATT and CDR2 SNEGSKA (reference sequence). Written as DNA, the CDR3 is TGCAGTGCTAAGCCCCCTTGGGACAGGGGATGGGTCGAGCAGTACTTC. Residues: CSAKPPWDRGWVEQYF.

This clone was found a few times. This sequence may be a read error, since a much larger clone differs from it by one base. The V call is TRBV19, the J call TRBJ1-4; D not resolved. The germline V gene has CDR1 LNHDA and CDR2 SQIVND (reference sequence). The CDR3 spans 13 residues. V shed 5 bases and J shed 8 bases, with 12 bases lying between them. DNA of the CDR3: TGTGCCAGTAGTTGTGGGCGCGGGGAAAAACTGTTTTTT. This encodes CASSCGRGEKLFF.

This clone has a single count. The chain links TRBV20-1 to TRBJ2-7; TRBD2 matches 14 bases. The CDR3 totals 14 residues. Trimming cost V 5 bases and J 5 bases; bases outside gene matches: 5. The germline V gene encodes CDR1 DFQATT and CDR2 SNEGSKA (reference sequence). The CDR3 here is CSAQTSGRVHEQYV. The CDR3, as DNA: TGCAGTGCTCAGACTAGCGGGAGGGTCCACGAGCAGTACGTC.

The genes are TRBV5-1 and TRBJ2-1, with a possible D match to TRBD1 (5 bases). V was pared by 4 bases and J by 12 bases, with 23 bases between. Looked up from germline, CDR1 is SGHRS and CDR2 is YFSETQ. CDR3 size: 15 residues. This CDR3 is CASSKNWGGHKAQFF. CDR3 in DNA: TGCGCCAGCAGCAAGAACTGGGGCGGACACAAAGCGCAGTTCTTC.

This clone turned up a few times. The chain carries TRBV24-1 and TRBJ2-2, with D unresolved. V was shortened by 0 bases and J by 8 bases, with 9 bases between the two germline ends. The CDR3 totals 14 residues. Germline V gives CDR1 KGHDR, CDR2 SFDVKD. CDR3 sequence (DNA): TGTGCCACCAGTGATTTGCTGTTCAAGGGGGAGCTGTTTTTT. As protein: CATSDLLFKGELFF.

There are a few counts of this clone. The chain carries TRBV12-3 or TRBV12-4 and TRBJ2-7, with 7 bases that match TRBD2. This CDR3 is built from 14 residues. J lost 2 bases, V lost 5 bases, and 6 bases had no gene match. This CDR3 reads CASSGGDGTYEQYF. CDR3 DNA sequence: TGTGCCAGCAGTGGGGGGGACGGAACCTACGAGCAGTACTTC.

The CDR3 spells CASSDTGGAGANVLTF. In nucleotides, the CDR3 is TGTGCCAGCAGTGACACGGGGGGGGCTGGGGCCAACGTCCTGACTTTC. The genes are TRBV6-4 and TRBJ2-6; TRBD2 aligns across 8 bases. Looked up from germline, CDR1 is MRHNA and CDR2 is SNTAGT. The CDR3 loop spans 16 amino acids. V trimming: 2 bases; J trimming: 2 bases; junction bases outside the gene matches: 2.